This T cell receptor (beta chain) is from a study of beta chain features in type 1 diabetes. Sorting gave populations that all exceeded 95% purity. The entirety of the isolated RNA underwent reverse transcription, so expressed TCRB transcripts were sequenced. Sequencing used immunoSEQ multiplex PCR; TCRdb keeps in-frame clones, though not all of them. The sample consists of hundreds of thousands of clones, 15% to 18% of them appearing once. Only a few counts were recorded for this clone. The antigen remains undetermined. Broader study findings: Naive, central memory and regulatory TCRB repertoires appeared more similar among patients than healthy donors. More deletions and fewer insertions at VDJ junctions were found in patients with type 1 diabetes. Since sequencing was performed on cDNA, cells with high TCR expression could be over-represented.

The V end was cut by 6 bases, the J end by 2 bases, with 20 bases between. Germline V gene sequence: CDR1 SQVTM, CDR2 ANQGSEA. CDR3 length: 15 residues. Sequenced input: naive CD4+ T cells from blood. This TCR came from a man younger than 35 in good health. The rearrangement links TRBV29-1 to TRBJ2-7; perhaps TRBD1 as D (5 bases). The CDR3 loop is CSVKGFIRGTYEQYF. The CDR3 bases are TGCAGCGTGAAAGGATTTATAAGGGGTACCTACGAGCAGTACTTC.